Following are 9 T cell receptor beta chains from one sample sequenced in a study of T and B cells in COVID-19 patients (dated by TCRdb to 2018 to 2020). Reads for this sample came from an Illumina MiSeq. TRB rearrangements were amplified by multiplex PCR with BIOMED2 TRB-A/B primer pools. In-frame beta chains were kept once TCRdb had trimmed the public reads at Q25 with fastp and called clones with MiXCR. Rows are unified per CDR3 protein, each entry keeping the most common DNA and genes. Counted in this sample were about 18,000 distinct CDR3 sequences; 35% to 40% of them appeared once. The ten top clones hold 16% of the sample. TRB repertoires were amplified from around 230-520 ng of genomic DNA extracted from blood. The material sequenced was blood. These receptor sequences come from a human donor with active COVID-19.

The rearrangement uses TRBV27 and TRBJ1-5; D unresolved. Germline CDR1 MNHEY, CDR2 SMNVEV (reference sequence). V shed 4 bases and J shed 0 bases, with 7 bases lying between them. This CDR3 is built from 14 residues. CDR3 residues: CASSSETSNQPQHF. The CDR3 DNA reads TGTGCCAGCAGTTCAGAGACTAGCAATCAGCCCCAGCATTTT.

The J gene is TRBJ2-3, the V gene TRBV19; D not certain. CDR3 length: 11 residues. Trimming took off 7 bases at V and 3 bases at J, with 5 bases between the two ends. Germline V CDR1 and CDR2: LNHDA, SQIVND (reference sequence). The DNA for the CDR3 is TGTGCCAGTACCGGGACAGATACGCAGTATTTT. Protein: CASTGTDTQYF.

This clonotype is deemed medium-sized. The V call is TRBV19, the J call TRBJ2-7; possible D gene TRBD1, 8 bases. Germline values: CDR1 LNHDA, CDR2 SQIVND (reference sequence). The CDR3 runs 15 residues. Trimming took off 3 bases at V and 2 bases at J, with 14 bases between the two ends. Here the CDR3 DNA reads TGTGCCAGTAGTATTACAGGGGGGGAAACCTACGAGCAGTACTTC. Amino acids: CASSITGGETYEQYF. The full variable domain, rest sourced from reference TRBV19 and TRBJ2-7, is DGGITQSPKYLFRKEGQNVTLSCEQNLNHDAMYWYRQDPGQGLRLIYYSQIVNDFQKGDIAEGYSVSREKKESFPLTVTSAQKNPTAFYLCASSITGGETYEQYFGPGTRLTVT.

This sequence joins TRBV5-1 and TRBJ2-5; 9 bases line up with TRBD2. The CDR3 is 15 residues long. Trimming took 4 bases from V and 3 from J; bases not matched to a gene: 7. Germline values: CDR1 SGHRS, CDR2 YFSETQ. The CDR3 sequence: CASSLSGGNEETQYF. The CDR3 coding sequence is TGCGCCAGCAGCCTCAGCGGGGGGAATGAAGAGACCCAGTACTTC.

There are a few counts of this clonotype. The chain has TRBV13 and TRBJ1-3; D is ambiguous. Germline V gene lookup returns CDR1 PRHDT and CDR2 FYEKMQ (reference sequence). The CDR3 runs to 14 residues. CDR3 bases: TGTGCTAGTGGGGTGGGAGGCTCTGGAAACACCATATATTTT. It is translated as CASGVGGSGNTIYF.

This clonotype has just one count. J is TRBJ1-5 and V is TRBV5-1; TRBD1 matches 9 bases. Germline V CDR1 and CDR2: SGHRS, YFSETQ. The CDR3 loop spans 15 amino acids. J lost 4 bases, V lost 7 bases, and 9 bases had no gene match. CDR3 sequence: CASSKGDRDNQPQHF. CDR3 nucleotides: TGCGCCAGCTCTAAGGGGGACAGGGATAATCAGCCCCAGCATTTT.

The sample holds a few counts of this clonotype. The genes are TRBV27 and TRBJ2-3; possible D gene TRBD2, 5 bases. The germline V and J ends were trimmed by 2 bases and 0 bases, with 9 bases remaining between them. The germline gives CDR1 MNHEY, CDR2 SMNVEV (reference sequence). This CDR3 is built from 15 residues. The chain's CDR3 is CASSLGLLSTDTQYF. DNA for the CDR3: TGTGCCAGCAGTTTAGGACTCTTAAGCACAGATACGCAGTATTTT.

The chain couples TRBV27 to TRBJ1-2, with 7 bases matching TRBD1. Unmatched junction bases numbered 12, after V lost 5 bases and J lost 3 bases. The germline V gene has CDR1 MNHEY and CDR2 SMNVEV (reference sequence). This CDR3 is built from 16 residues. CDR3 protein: CASSAITGALDYGYTF. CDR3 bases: TGTGCCAGCAGTGCAATTACAGGGGCTTTGGACTATGGCTACACCTTC.

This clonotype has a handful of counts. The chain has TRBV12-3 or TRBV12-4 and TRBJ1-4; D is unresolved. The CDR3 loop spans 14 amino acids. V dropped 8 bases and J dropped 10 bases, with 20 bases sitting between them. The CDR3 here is CASSTGRGRGKLFF. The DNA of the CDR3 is TGTGCCAGCTCTACCGGGAGAGGGAGAGGAAAACTGTTTTTT.